Each of the 9 T cell receptor beta chains below was sequenced from the same sample in a study of T-cell memory formation after mild COVID-19. TCRdb called the 5' RACE reads again in MiXCR, with one record for every CDR3 protein. The table lists hundreds of thousands of distinct CDR3 sequences, 15% to 20% of them singletons. Specimen: PBMCs or a T cell subset sorted from them (not recorded which). These receptors all stem from an adult woman who had mild COVID-19 (a few samples of this study predate the infection). Cell type and time point are not known.

The chain uses TRBV7-9 and TRBJ2-2; D remains ambiguous. Germline V gene data show CDR1 as SEHNR and CDR2 as FQNEAQ (reference sequence). V lost 8 bases and J lost 0, with 13 bases in between. There are 15 residues in the CDR3. This chain's CDR3 is CASYRAKANTGELFF. The CDR3 bases are TGTGCCAGCTACCGGGCCAAAGCGAACACCGGGGAGCTGTTTTTT.

This clonotype was counted only a few times. The chain uses TRBV7-8 and TRBJ2-3; TRBD2 is a possible D gene (5 bases). Per the germline V gene, CDR1 is SGHVS and CDR2 is FQNEAQ. The V and J ends lost 6 bases and 3 bases respectively, with 16 bases between them. CDR3 length: 15 amino acids. The CDR3 DNA follows: TGTGCCAGCAGACCCCAGGAGGTGGGAACAGATACGCAGTATTTT. Translating gives CASRPQEVGTDTQYF. The full variable domain, with the rest looked up from reference TRBV7-8 and TRBJ2-3, is GAGVSQSPRYKVAKRGQDVALRCDPISGHVSLFWYQQALGQGPEFLTYFQNEAQLDKSGLPSDRFFAERPEGSVSTLKIQRTQQEDSAVYLCASRPQEVGTDTQYFGPGTRLTVL.

V gene TRBV7-8 combines with J gene TRBJ2-1, with D possibly TRBD2 on 5 matching bases. The V end was cut by 5 bases, the J end by 2 bases, with 13 bases between. There are 15 residues in the CDR3. Germline values: CDR1 SGHVS, CDR2 FQNEAQ. For the CDR3, the DNA is TGTGCCAGCAGCCGACTAAGCGGCGCCTACAATGAGCAGTTCTTC. As protein: CASSRLSGAYNEQFF.

The chain couples TRBV19 to TRBJ2-1; the D gene is possibly TRBD2 (6 bases). CDR1 LNHDA and CDR2 SQIVND come from the germline V gene (reference sequence). V was shortened by 0 bases and J by 4 bases, with 13 bases between the two germline ends. The CDR3 runs 16 residues. The CDR3 DNA follows: TGTGCCAGTAGTATAGAGCTAGCGCGAAAATACAATGAGCAGTTCTTC. Its protein is CASSIELARKYNEQFF.

In DNA form, the CDR3 reads TGTGCCAGCACCTCGGACTTAGCTAACTATGGCTACACCTTC. Translated: CASTSDLANYGYTF. This chain uses TRBV12-3 or TRBV12-4 with TRBJ1-2; D ambiguous. V was trimmed by 7 bases and J by 0 bases, leaving 12 bases between them. This CDR3 is 14 amino acids long.

This chain uses TRBV6-2 or TRBV6-3 with TRBJ2-7; TRBD2 matches 7 bases. The length of the CDR3 is 16 residues. Germline assignment: CDR1 MNHEY and CDR2 SVGEGT. V lost 2 bases to trimming and J lost 3 bases; unmatched junction nucleotides: 10. The CDR3 region has the DNA TGTGCCAGCAGTTACAGTCGGGAGGCGGACTTCTACGAGCAGTACTTC. It translates to CASSYSREADFYEQYF.

J is TRBJ2-7 and V is TRBV11-1, with D possibly matching TRBD2 (6 bases). V lost 1 base and J 5 bases, leaving 15 bases between the germline ends. Germline V gene sequence: CDR1 SGHAT, CDR2 FQDESV (reference sequence). The CDR3 loop spans 15 amino acids. The CDR3 bases are TGTGCCAGCAGCTTAGATAGCGGTTCATGGGACGAGCAGTACTTC. Protein product: CASSLDSGSWDEQYF.

This sequence joins TRBV5-1 and TRBJ2-1, with TRBD2 identical over 11 bases. Germline V gene sequence: CDR1 SGHRS, CDR2 YFSETQ. The length of the CDR3 is 15 residues. V trimming: 0 bases; J trimming: 9 bases; junction bases outside the gene matches: 5. The CDR3 region is CASSLVTSGSGEQFF. The CDR3 coding sequence is TGCGCCAGCAGCTTGGTCACTAGCGGGAGTGGTGAGCAGTTCTTC.

This chain uses TRBV18 with TRBJ2-7; D may be TRBD2 (7 bases). Trimming removed 5 bases at V and 2 bases at J, with 10 bases between. Germline V lookup: CDR1 KGHSH, CDR2 LQKENI. The CDR3 runs to 13 residues. The CDR3 region is CASSGGATYEQYF. In DNA, the CDR3 is TGTGCCAGCTCAGGGGGGGCTACCTACGAGCAGTACTTC.